The clone carrying this T cell receptor (beta chain) showed up many times. Its specificity is not known. Time point denoted: newly diagnosed GD, antithyroid drugs for less than 3 months. There was RNA extracted from PBMCs, and the TCR library was made from it. Libraries of TCR beta came from iRepertoire HTBI primers plus Arm-PCR of CDR3 regions. TCRdb re-derived calls from the multiplex PCR reads in MiXCR, one entry per CDR3 protein. The sample records roughly 220,000 distinct CDR3 sequences, around 19% being singletons. With V trimmed by 10 bases and J by 4 bases, 7 bases remained unmatched. The CDR3 runs 13 residues. The germline V gene encodes CDR1 MDHEN and CDR2 SYDVKM. The data originate from a study of regulatory T cells in long-lasting Graves disease. General observations from the study: When disease was persistent, TRBV28, TRBJ1-2 and TRBJ2-5 were the favored segments.

This TCR was recovered from a female donor with Graves disease. Sample: peripheral blood mononuclear cells (PBMCs), taken at new diagnosis, from a patient treated with antithyroid drugs. V and J are TRBV28 and TRBJ1-5; TRBD1 matches 7 bases. The CDR3 reads CATRQGWNQPQHF. CDR3 in DNA: TGTGCCACCAGACAGGGTTGGAATCAGCCCCAGCATTTT.